These 4 T cell receptor beta chains originate from one sample sequenced in a study of beta chain features in type 1 diabetes. Sequenced material consisted of expressed TCRB transcripts (all of the isolated RNA was reverse transcribed). The data were produced by immunoSEQ multiplex PCR, yet TCRdb's version contains in-frame clones alone and is incomplete. The top ten clones hold 0.02% to 0.025% of a sample with about 900,000 clones, 17% of them seen once. The sample was naive CD4+ T cells from blood. The origin of the receptors is a woman aged 18-30 years in good health.

The rearrangement joins TRBV5-4 to TRBJ2-7; 9 positions match TRBD1. This CDR3 has 14 amino acids. V lost 3 bases to trimming and J lost 4 bases; unmatched junction nucleotides: 5. The V gene's germline CDR1 is SGHNT and CDR2 YYREEE (reference sequence). The CDR3 loop is CASSSGQGRYEQYF. The CDR3 DNA sequence: TGTGCCAGCAGCTCGGGACAGGGCCGTTACGAGCAGTACTTC.

This clone has more than one count but fewer than ten. The chain couples TRBV7-8 to TRBJ1-1; no firm D call. Deletions cut 5 bases from V and 5 bases from J, with 9 bases between. Germline V lookup: CDR1 SGHVS, CDR2 FQNEAQ. There are 12 residues in the CDR3. The CDR3 is CASSPGRTEAFF. The CDR3 DNA follows: TGTGCCAGCAGCCCGGGAAGGACTGAAGCTTTCTTT.

The sample holds a few counts of this clone. CDR3 loop: CASSLHSGGRTYNEQFF. DNA for the CDR3: TGTGCCAGTAGTTTGCATTCAGGGGGGCGGACTTACAATGAGCAGTTCTTC. The chain joins TRBV19 to TRBJ2-1; the D gene is possibly TRBD1 (7 bases). The germline CDR1 and CDR2 sequences are LNHDA and SQIVND (reference sequence). Trimming took 5 bases from V and 4 from J, leaving 21 bases between them. This CDR3 spans 17 amino acids.

The chain joins TRBV5-6 to TRBJ2-7; no definite D call. The CDR3 runs to 14 residues. V dropped 0 bases and J dropped 1 base, with 8 bases sitting between them. Germline V gene lookup returns CDR1 SGHDT and CDR2 YYEEEE. The CDR3 nucleotides are TGTGCCAGCAGCTTGGGGTCAGATTCCTACGAGCAGTACTTC. Its protein is CASSLGSDSYEQYF.